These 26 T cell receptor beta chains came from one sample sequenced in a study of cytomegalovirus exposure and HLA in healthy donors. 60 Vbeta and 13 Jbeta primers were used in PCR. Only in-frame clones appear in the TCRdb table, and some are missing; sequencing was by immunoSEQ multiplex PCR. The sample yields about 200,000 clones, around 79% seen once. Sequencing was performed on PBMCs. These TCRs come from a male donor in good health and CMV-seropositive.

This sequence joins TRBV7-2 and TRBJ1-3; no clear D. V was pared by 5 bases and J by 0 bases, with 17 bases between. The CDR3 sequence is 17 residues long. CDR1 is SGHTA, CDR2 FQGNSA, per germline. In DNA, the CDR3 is TGTGCCAGCAGCCCCCAGCCCGGGGTTATCTCTGGAAACACCATATATTTT. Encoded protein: CASSPQPGVISGNTIYF.

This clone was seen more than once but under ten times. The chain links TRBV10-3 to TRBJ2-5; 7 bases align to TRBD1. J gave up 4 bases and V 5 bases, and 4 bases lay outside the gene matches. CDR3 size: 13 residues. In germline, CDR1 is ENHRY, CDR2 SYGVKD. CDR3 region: CAISWDRRETQYF. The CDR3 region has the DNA TGTGCCATCAGTTGGGACAGACGAGAGACCCAGTACTTC.

The CDR3 nucleotides are TGTGCCAGCAGCCAACGACAAGGGGTCGGCAATGAGCAGTTCTTC. Amino acids: CASSQRQGVGNEQFF. The chain combines TRBV11-1 with TRBJ2-1, with D tentatively TRBD1 (5 bases). The CDR3 loop spans 15 amino acids. The germline V gene encodes CDR1 SGHAT and CDR2 FQDESV (reference sequence). The germline V and J ends were trimmed by 5 bases and 6 bases, with 17 bases remaining between them. Full variable domain (rest looked up from reference TRBV11-1 and TRBJ2-1): EAEVAQSPRYKITEKSQAVAFWCDPISGHATLYWYRQILGQGPELLVQFQDESVVDDSQLPKDRFSAERLKGVDSTLKIQPAELGDSAMYLCASSQRQGVGNEQFFGPGTRLTVL.

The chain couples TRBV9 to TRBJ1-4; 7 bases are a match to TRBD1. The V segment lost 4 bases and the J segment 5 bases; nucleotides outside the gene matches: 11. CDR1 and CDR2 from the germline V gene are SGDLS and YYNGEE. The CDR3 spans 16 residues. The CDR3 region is CASSPGQRTLNEKLFF. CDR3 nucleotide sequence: TGTGCCAGCAGCCCGGGACAGAGGACTTTAAATGAAAAACTGTTTTTT.

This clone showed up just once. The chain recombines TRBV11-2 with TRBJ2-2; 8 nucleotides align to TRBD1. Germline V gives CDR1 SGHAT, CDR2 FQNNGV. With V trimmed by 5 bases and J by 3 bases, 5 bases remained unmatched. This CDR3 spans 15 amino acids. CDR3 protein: CASSSRDRYTGELFF. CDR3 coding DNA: TGTGCCAGCAGCAGCCGGGACAGGTACACCGGGGAGCTGTTTTTT.

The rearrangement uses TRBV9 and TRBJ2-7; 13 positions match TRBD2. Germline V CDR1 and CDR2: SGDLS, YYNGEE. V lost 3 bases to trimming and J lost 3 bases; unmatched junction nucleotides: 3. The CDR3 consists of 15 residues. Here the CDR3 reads CASSEGLAGLYEQYF. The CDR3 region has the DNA TGTGCCAGCAGCGAGGGACTAGCGGGACTCTACGAGCAGTACTTC. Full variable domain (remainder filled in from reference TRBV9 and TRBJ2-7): DSGVTQTPKHLITATGQRVTLRCSPRSGDLSVYWYQQSLDQGLQFLIQYYNGEERAKGNILERFSAQQFPDLHSELNLSSLELGDSALYFCASSEGLAGLYEQYFGPGTRLTVT.

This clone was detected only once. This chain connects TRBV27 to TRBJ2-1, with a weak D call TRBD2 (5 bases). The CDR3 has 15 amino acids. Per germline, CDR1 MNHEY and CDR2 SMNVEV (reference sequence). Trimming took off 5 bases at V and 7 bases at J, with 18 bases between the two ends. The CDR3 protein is CASSRRRETINEQFF. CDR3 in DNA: TGTGCCAGCAGTCGCCGCCGGGAAACGATTAATGAGCAGTTCTTC.

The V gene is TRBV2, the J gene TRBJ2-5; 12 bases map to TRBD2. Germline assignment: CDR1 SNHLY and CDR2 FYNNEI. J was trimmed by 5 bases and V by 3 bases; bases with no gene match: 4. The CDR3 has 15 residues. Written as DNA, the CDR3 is TGTGCCAGCAGTGAGACTAGCGGGAGTATTGAGACCCAGTACTTC. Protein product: CASSETSGSIETQYF.

The CDR3 is CASGGQGTYNEQFF. For the CDR3, the DNA is TGTGCCAGTGGTGGACAGGGAACCTACAATGAGCAGTTCTTC. The rearrangement links TRBV19 to TRBJ2-1, with 8 bases matching TRBD1. Germline V gene data show CDR1 as LNHDA and CDR2 as SQIVND (reference sequence). The CDR3 is 14 residues long. Trimming removed 8 bases from V and 2 bases from J; junction bases left unmatched: 5.

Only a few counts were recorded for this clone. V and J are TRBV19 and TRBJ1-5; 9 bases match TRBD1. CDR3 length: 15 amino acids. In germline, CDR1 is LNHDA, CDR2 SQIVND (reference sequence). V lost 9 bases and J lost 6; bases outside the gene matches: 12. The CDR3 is CASQDGTGRFQPQHF. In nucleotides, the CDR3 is TGTGCCAGCCAAGACGGGACAGGGAGGTTTCAGCCCCAGCATTTT.

The DNA for the CDR3 is TGTGCCAGCAGCACCCGGGACAACTCCTACGAGCAGTACTTC. Its translation is CASSTRDNSYEQYF. The V call is TRBV9, the J call TRBJ2-7; TRBD1 is a possible D gene (6 bases). The V and J ends lost 4 bases and 0 bases respectively, with 11 bases between them. The CDR3 spans 14 residues. Germline V gene data show CDR1 as SGDLS and CDR2 as YYNGEE.

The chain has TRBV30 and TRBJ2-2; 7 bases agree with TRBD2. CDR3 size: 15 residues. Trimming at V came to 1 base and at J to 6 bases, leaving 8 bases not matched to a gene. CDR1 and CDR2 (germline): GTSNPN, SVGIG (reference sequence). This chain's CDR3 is CAWSGRDYRAGELFF. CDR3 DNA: TGTGCCTGGAGTGGACGGGACTATAGAGCCGGGGAGCTGTTTTTT.

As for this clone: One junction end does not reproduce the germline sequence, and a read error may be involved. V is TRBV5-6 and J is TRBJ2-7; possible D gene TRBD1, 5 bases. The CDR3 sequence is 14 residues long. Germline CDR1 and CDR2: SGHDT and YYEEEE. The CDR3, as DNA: TGTGCCAGCAGCTTGGGCCAGGGTGGGAACGAGCGGTACTTC. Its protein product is CASSLGQGGNERYF.

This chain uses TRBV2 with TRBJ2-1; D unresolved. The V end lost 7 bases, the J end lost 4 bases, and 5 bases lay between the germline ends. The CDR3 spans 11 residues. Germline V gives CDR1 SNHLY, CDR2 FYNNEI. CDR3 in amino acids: CASKEYNEQFF. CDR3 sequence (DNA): TGTGCCAGCAAGGAGTACAATGAGCAGTTCTTC.

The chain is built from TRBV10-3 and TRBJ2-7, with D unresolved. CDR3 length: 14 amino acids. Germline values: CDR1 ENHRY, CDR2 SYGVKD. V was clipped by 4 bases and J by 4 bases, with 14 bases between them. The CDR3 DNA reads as TGTGCCATCAGTGTTAATCCCGGTCCTTACGAGCAGTACTTC. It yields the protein CAISVNPGPYEQYF.

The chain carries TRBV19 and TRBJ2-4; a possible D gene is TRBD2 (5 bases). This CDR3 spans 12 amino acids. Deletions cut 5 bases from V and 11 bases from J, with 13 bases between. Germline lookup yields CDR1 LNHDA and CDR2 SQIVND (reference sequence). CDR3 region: CASSQPPGFQYF. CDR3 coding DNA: TGTGCCAGTAGTCAGCCTCCGGGATTTCAGTACTTC.

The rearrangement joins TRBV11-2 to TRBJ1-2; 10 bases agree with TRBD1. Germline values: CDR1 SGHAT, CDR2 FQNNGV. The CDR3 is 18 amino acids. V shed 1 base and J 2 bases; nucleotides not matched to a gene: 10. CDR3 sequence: CASSLGAWTGGYNYGYTF. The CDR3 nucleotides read TGTGCCAGCAGCTTAGGCGCGTGGACAGGGGGTTACAACTATGGCTACACCTTC.

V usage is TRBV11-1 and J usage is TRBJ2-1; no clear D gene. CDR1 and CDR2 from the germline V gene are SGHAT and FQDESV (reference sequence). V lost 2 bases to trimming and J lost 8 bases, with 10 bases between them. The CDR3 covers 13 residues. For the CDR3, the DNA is TGTGCCAGCAGCTTATCATGGGCCCATGAGCAGTTCTTC. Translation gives CASSLSWAHEQFF. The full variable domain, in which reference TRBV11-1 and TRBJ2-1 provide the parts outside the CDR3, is EAEVAQSPRYKITEKSQAVAFWCDPISGHATLYWYRQILGQGPELLVQFQDESVVDDSQLPKDRFSAERLKGVDSTLKIQPAELGDSAMYLCASSLSWAHEQFFGPGTRLTVL.

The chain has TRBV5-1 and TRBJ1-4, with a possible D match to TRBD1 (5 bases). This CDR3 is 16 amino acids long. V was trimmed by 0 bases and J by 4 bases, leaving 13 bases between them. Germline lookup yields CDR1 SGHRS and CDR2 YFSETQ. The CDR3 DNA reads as TGCGCCAGCAGCTTGGAGGGCGACAGACTTAATGAAAAACTGTTTTTT. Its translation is CASSLEGDRLNEKLFF.

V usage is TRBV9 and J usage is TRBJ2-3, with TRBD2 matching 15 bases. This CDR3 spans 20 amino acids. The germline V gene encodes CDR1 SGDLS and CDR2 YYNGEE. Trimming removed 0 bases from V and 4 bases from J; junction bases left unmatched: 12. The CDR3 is CASSVAGFGTSGGPPDTQYF. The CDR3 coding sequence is TGTGCCAGCAGCGTAGCTGGTTTCGGGACTAGCGGGGGGCCACCAGATACGCAGTATTTT.

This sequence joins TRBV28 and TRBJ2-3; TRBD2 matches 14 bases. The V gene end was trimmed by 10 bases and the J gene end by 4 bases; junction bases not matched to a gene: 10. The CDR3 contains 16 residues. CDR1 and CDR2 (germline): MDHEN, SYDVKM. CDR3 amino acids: CAIPGLAGELADTQYF. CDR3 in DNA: TGTGCCATACCGGGACTAGCGGGAGAGTTGGCAGATACGCAGTATTTT.

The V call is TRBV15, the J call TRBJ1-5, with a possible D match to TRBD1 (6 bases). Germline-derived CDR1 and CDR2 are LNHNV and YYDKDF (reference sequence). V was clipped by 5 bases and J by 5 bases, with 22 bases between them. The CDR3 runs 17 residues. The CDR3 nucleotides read TGTGCCACCAGCCGACACCGCCGGACAGAAGAGTATCAGCCCCAGCATTTT. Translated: CATSRHRRTEEYQPQHF.

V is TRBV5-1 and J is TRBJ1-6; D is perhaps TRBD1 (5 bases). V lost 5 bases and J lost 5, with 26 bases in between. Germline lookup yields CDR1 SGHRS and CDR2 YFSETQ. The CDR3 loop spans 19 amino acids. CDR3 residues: CASRREPIGAGNDNSPLHF. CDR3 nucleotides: TGCGCCAGCAGGCGAGAGCCAATTGGGGCAGGGAATGATAATTCACCCCTCCACTTT.

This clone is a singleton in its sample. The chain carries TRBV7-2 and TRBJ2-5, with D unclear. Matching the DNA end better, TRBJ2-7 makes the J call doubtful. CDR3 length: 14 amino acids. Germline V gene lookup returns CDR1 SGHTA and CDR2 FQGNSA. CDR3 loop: CASSFMVTTYEQYF. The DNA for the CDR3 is TGTGCCAGCAGCTTTATGGTCACTACCTACGAGCAGTACTTC.

As DNA, the CDR3 is TGTGCCTGGAGTGAAACAGGGGTGGCTGGCTACACCTTC. Protein: CAWSETGVAGYTF. The chain has TRBV30 and TRBJ1-2; TRBD1 matches 7 bases. The CDR3 has 13 residues. The V gene end was trimmed by 1 base and the J gene end by 7 bases; junction bases not matched to a gene: 6. CDR1 GTSNPN and CDR2 SVGIG come from the germline V gene (reference sequence).

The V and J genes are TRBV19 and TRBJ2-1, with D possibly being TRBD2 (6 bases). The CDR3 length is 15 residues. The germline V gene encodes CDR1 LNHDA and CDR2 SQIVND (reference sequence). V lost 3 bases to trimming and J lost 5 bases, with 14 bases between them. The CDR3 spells CASSIPLATNNEQFF. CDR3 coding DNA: TGTGCCAGTAGTATTCCCCTAGCGACCAACAATGAGCAGTTCTTC.